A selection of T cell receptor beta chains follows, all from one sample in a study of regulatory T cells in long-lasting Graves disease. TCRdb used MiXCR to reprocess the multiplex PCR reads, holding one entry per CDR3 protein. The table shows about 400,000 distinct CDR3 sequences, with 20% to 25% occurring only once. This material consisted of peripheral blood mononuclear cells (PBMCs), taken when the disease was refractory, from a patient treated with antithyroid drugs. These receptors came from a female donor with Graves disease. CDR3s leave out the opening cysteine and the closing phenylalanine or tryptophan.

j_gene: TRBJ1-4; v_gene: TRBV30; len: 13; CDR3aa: AWSTRPYGREKLF
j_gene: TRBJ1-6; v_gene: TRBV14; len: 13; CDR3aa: ASRQGSGYNSPLH
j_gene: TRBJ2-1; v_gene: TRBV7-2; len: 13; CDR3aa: ASSPSPGAHNEQF
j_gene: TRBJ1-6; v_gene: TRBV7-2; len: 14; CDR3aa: ASRAWASSYNSPLH
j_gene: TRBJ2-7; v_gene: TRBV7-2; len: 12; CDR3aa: ASSTDRTTYEQY
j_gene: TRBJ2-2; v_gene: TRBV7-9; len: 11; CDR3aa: ASGQGDTGELF
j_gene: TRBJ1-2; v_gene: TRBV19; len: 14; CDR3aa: ASTPRRGTINYGYT
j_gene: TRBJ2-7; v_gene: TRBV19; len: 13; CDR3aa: ASSLSMGLADEQY
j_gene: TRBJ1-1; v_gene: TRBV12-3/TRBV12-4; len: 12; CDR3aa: ASSTRRQLTEAF
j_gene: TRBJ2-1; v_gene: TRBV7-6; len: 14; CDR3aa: ASSPLRGSSYNEQF
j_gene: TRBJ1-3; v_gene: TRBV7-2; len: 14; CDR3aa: ASSLAATVAGNTIY
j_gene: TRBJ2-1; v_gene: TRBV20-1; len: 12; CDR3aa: SAAGDIRFNEQF
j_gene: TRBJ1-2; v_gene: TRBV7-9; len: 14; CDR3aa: ASSPLTGGAFYGYT
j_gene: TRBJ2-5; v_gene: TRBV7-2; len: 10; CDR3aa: ASSSSPETQY
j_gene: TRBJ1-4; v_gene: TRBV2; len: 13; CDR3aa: ASSEAVLGLEKLF
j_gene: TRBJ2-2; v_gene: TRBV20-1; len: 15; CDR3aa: SAREQRESRETGELF
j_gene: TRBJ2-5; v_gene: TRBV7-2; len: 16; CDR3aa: ASSLPRVPSGGKETQY
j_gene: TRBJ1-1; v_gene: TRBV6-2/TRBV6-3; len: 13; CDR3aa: ASSPLGRTNTEAF
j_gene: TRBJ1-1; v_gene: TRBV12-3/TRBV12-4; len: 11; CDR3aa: ASSHQGNTEAF
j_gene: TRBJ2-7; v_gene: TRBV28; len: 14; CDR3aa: ASSLGTSGGKGEQY
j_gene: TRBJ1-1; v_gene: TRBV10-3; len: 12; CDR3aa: ATRTTGSETEAF
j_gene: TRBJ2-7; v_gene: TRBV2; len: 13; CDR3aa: ASSEVQANLYEQY
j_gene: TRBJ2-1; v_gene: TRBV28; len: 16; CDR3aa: ASRDSGLAGVKGNEQF
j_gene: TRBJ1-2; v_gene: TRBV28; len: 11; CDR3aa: ASRGTFGGGYT
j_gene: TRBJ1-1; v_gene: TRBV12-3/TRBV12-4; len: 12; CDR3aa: ASSLAYGNTEAF
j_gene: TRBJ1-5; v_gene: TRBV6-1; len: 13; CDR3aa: ASNLLGGGNQPQH
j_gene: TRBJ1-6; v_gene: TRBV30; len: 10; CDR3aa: AWSVEDSPLH